This is a list of T cell receptor beta chains from one sample in a study of cytomegalovirus exposure and HLA in healthy donors. Assay used: immunoSEQ multiplex PCR; TCRdb lists only in-frame clones, some missing. This sample has approximately 79,000 clones, with about 78% found just once. What was sequenced was PBMCs. The receptors were sampled from a man aged 35 to 55 in good health and CMV-seronegative. CDR3s leave out the opening cysteine and the closing phenylalanine or tryptophan.

v_call	cdr3_length	j_call	cdr3_aa
TRBV25-1	12	TRBJ2-2	ASSEWPDTGELF
TRBV7-2	11	TRBJ2-7	ASSFKGAYEQY
TRBV27	11	TRBJ2-6	ATSLYGANGLT
TRBV2	13	TRBJ2-1	ASSETSGRADEQF
TRBV5-1	14	TRBJ1-5	ASSLRGPEGNQPQH
TRBV6-1	11	TRBJ1-5	ASTDRPNQPQH
TRBV9	13	TRBJ1-1	ASSVGGDVNTEAF
TRBV2	11	TRBJ2-5	ARSPSGGETQY
TRBV2	11	TRBJ2-1	ASSVDRNNEQF
TRBV11-2	13	TRBJ2-1	ASSLDPGVGNEQF
TRBV28	13	TRBJ2-2	ASSLRQGRTGELF
TRBV6-1	12	TRBJ1-1	ASSTTGESTEAF
TRBV9	15	TRBJ2-1	ASSPGVRGISYNEQF
TRBV6-1	12	TRBJ2-7	ASSDLDTTYEQY
TRBV6-1	13	TRBJ2-1	ASSQGLAGINEQF
TRBV6-1	15	TRBJ2-2	ASSESGAGVGRGELF